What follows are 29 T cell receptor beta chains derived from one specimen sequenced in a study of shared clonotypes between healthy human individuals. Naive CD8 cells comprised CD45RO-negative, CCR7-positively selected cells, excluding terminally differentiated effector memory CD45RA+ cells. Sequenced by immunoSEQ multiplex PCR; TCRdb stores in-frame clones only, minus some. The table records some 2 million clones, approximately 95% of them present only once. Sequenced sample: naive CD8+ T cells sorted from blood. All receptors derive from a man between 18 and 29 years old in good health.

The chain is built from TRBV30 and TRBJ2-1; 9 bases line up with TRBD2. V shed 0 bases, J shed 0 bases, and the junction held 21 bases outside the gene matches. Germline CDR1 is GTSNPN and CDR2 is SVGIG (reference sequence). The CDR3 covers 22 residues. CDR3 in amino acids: CAWSVFSPRLADNESSYNEQFF. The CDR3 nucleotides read TGTGCCTGGAGTGTATTTTCTCCCCGACTAGCGGACAATGAAAGCTCCTACAATGAGCAGTTCTTC.

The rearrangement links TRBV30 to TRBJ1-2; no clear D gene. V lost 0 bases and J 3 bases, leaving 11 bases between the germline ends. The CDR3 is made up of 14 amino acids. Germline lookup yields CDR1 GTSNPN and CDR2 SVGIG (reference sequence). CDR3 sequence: CAWSVPERDYGYTF. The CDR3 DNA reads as TGTGCCTGGAGTGTACCGGAAAGGGACTATGGCTACACCTTC.

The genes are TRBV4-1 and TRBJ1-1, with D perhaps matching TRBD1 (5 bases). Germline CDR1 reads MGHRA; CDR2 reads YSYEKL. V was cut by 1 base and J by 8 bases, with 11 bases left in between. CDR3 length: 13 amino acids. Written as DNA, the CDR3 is TGCGCCAGCAGCCAAGGACTTCGGGGGGAAGCTTTCTTT. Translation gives CASSQGLRGEAFF.

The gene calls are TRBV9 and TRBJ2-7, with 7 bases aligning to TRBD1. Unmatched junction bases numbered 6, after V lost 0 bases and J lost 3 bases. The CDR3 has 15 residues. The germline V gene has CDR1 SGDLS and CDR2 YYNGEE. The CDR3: CASSVDGTDVYEQYF. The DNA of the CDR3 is TGTGCCAGCAGCGTAGATGGGACAGATGTCTACGAGCAGTACTTC.

The CDR3 spells CASTQGAGGLTDTQYF. The CDR3 coding sequence is TGTGCCAGCACACAGGGGGCTGGCGGGCTCACAGATACGCAGTATTTT. The V and J genes are TRBV5-8 and TRBJ2-3; TRBD1 aligns across 9 bases. V shed 6 bases and J 2 bases; nucleotides not matched to a gene: 10. This CDR3 region has 16 residues. Germline V gene data show CDR1 as SGHTS and CDR2 as YDEGEE.

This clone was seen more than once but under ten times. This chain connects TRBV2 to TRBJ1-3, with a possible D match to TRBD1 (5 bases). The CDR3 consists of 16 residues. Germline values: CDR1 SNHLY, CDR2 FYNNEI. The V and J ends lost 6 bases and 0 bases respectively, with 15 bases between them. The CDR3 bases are TGTGCCAGCAGCGTAATGAGACAGAACTCTGGAAACACCATATATTTT. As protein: CASSVMRQNSGNTIYF.

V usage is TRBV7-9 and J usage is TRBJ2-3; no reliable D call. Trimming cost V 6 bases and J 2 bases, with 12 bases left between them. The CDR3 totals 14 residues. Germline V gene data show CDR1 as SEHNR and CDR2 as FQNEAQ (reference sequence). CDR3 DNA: TGTGCCAGCAGTGGGGTCCTATCCACAGATACGCAGTATTTT. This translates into CASSGVLSTDTQYF.

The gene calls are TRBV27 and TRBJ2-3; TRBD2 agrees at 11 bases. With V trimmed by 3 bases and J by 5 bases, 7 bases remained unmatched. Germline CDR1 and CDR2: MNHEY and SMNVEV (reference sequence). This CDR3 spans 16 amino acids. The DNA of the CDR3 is TGTGCCAGCAGTTTCATAGCGGGAGGGCCTGGAGATACGCAGTATTTT. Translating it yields CASSFIAGGPGDTQYF.

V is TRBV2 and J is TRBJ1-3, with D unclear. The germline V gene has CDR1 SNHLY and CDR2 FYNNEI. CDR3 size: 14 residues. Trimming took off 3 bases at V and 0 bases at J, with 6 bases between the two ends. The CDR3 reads CASSDPYSGNTIYF. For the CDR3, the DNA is TGTGCCAGCAGTGACCCTTACTCTGGAAACACCATATATTTT.

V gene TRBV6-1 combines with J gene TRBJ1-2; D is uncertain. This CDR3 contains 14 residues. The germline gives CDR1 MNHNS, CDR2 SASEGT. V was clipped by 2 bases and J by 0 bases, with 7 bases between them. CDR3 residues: CASSEFGSNYGYTF. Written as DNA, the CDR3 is TGTGCCAGCAGTGAATTCGGATCTAACTATGGCTACACCTTC.

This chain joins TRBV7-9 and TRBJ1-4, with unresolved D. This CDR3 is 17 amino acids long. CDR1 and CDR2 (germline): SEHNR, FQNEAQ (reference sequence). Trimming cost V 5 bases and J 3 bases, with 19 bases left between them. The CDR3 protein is CASSVKQQRVPNEKLFF. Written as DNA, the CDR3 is TGTGCCAGCAGCGTTAAACAGCAACGAGTCCCTAATGAAAAACTGTTTTTT.

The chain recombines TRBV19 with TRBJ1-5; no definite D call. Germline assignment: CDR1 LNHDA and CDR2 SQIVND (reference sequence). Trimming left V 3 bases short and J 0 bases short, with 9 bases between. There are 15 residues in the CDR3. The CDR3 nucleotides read TGTGCCAGTAGTATTTACGGAACTAGCAATCAGCCCCAGCATTTT. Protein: CASSIYGTSNQPQHF.

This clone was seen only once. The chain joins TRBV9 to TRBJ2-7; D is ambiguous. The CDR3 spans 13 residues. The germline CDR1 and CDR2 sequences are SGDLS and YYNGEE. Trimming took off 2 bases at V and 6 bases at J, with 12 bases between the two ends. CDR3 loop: CASSVFERTEQYF. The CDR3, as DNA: TGTGCCAGCAGCGTCTTCGAACGTACCGAGCAGTACTTC.

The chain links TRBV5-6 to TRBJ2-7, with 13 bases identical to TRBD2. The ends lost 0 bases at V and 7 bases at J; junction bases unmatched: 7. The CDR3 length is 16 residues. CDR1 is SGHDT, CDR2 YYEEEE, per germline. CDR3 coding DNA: TGTGCCAGCAGCTTGGAACTAGCGGGGGGGCCGGAAGAGCAGTACTTC. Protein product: CASSLELAGGPEEQYF.

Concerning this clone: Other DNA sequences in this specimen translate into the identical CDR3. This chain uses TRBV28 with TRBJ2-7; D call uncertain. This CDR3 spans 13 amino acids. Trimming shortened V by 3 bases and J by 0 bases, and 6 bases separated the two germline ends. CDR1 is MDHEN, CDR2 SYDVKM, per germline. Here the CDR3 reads CASSFASSYEQYF. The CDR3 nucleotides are TGTGCCAGCAGTTTTGCCAGCTCCTACGAGCAGTACTTC.

The CDR3 coding sequence is TGCGCCAGCAGCTCAGTTTCGGGGGGGCGCTCCTACGAGCAGTACTTC. This codes for CASSSVSGGRSYEQYF. The chain has TRBV5-1 and TRBJ2-7, with TRBD2 matching over 8 bases. After removal of 3 bases from V and 0 bases from J, the junction contained 8 bases not matched to a gene. This CDR3 is built from 16 residues. Germline-derived CDR1 and CDR2 are SGHRS and YFSETQ.

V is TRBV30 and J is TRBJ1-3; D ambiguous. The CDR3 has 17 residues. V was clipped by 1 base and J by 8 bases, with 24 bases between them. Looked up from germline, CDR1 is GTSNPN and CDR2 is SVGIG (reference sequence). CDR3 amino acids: CAWSGPDSEARGDTIYF. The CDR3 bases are TGTGCCTGGAGTGGCCCGGATTCAGAAGCCCGTGGGGACACCATATATTTT.

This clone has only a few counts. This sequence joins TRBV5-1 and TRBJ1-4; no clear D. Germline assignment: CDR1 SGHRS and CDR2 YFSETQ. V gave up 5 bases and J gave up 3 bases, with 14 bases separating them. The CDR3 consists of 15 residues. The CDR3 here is CASRPGDLANEKLFF. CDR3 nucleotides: TGCGCCAGCAGGCCCGGCGACCTGGCTAATGAAAAACTGTTTTTT.

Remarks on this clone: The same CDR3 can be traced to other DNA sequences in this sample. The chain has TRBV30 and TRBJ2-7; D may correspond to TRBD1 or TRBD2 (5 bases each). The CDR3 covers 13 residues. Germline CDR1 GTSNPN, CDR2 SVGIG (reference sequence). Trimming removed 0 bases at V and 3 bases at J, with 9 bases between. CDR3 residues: CAWSVGAGYEQYF. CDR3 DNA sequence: TGTGCCTGGAGTGTAGGGGCGGGCTACGAGCAGTACTTC.

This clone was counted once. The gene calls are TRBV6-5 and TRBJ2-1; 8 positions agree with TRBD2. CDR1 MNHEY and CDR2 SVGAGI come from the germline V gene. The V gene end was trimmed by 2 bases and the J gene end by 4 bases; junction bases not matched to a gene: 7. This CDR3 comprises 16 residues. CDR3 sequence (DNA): TGTGCCAGCAGTTACCTACGGGGGGGCCTGTACAATGAGCAGTTCTTC. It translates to CASSYLRGGLYNEQFF.

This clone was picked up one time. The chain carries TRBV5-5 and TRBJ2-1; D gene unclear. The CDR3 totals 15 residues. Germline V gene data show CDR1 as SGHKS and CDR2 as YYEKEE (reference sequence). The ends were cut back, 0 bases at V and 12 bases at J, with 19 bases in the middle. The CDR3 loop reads CASSLDEDVIRAQFF. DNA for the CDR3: TGTGCCAGCAGCTTGGACGAGGATGTTATTAGGGCGCAGTTCTTC.

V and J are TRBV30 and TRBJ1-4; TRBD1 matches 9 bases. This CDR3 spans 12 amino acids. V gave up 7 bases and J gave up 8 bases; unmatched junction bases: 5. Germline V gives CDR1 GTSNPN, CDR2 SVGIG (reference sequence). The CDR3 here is CAFDRGDEKLFF. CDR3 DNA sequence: TGTGCCTTCGACAGGGGGGACGAAAAACTGTTTTTT. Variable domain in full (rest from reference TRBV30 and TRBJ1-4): SQTIHQWPATLVQPVGSPLSLECTVEGTSNPNLYWYRQAAGRGLQLLFYSVGIGQISSEVPQNLSASRPQDRQFILSSKKLLLSDSGFYLCAFDRGDEKLFFGSGTQLSVL.

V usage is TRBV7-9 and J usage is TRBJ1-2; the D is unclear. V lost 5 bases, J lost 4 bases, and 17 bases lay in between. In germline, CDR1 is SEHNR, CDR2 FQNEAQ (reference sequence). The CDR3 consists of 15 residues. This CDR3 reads CASSPKEREPYGYTF. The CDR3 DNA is TGTGCCAGCAGCCCCAAAGAGCGGGAACCCTATGGCTACACCTTC.

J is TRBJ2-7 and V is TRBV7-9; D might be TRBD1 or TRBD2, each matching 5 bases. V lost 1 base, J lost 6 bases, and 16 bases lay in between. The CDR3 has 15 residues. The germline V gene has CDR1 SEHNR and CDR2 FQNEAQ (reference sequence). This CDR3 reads CASSLGGTENCEQYF. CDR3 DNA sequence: TGTGCCAGCAGCTTAGGTGGGACGGAGAACTGCGAGCAGTACTTC.

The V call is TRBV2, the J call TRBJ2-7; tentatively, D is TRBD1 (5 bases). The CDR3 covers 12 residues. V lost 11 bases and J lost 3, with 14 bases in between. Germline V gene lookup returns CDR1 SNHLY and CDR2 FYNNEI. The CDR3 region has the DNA TGTGCCGGATCAACAGGAGTCTACGAGCAGTACTTC. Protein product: CAGSTGVYEQYF.

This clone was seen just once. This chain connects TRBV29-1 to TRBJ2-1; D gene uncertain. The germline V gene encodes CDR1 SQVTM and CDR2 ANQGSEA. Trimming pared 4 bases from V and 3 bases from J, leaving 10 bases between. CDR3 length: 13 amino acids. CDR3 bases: TGCAGCGTTGTACTGCAGGACTACAATGAGCAGTTCTTC. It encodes CSVVLQDYNEQFF.

CDR3 protein: CASRGAYNEQFF. The CDR3 DNA reads as TGTGCCAGCAGGGGGGCATACAATGAGCAGTTCTTC. The chain couples TRBV28 to TRBJ2-1, with D perhaps matching TRBD1 (6 bases). The CDR3 length is 12 residues. Germline V gives CDR1 MDHEN, CDR2 SYDVKM. The V end lost 6 bases, the J end lost 4 bases, and 7 bases lay between the germline ends.

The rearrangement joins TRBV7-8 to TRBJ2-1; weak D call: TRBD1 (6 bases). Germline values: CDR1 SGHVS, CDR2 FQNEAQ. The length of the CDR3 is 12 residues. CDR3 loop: CVCGQNYNEQFF. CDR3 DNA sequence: TGTGTTTGCGGACAGAACTACAATGAGCAGTTCTTC.

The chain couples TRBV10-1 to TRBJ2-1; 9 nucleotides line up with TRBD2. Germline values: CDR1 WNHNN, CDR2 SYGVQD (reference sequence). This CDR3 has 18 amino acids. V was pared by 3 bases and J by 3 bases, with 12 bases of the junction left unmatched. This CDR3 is CASSEYTPSGNLYNEQFF. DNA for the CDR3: TGCGCCAGCAGTGAATATACGCCTAGCGGGAACCTCTACAATGAGCAGTTCTTC.